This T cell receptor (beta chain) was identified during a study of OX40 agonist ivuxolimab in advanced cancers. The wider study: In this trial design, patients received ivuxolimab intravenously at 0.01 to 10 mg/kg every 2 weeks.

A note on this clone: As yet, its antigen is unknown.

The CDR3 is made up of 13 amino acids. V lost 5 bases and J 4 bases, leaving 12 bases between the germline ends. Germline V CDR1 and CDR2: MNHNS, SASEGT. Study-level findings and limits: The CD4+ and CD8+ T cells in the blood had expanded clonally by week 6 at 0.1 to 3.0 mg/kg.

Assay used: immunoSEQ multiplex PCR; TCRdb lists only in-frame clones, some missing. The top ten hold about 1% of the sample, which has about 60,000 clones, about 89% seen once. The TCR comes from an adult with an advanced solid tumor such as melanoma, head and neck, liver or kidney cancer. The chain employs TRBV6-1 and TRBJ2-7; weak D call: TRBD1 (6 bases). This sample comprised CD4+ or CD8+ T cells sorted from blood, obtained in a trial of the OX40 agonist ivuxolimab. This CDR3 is CASSFRTAYEQYF. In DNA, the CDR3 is TGTGCCAGCAGTTTCCGGACAGCTTACGAGCAGTACTTC.